This TCR beta chain was found in a study of OX40 agonist ivuxolimab in advanced cancers. Across the whole study: Each patient was given ivuxolimab into a vein every 2 weeks, at 0.01 to 10 mg/kg. Subjects had a mean age of about 65 years, with a range of roughly 20 to 79; more than 70% were male. Study results and caveats: What antigens the expanded peripheral T cells recognized was never established.

This table comes from immunoSEQ multiplex PCR, and its TCRdb copy is limited to in-frame clones, with some not included. The data show some 80,000 clones, around nine tenths seen once. Germline V gene sequence: CDR1 SGDLS, CDR2 YYNGEE. V was trimmed by 0 bases and J by 4 bases, leaving 10 bases between them. The CDR3 is 14 amino acids. Exclusion of a patient followed from autoimmune disease history or systemic immunosuppression. This clone is a singleton in its sample. Its antigen is still unknown. The receptor comes from an adult with an advanced solid tumor such as melanoma, head and neck, liver or kidney cancer. The chain has TRBV9 and TRBJ2-5, with D tentatively TRBD1 (5 bases). Sample: CD4+ or CD8+ T cells sorted from blood, taken in a trial of the OX40 agonist ivuxolimab. The CDR3 region is CASSVGVQGETQYF. CDR3 coding DNA: TGTGCCAGCAGCGTAGGGGTCCAGGGAGAGACCCAGTACTTC.